Listed here are 28 T cell receptor beta chains from one sample, sequenced in a study of blood T cells in healthy people across ages. A second roughly 6 to 11 cycle PCR used barcoded and J-beta primers. TCRdb analysed the 5' RACE reads with MiXCR anew, one entry per CDR3 protein. The data hold almost 1 million distinct CDR3 sequences, with just over 50% observed a single time. Material for sequencing was blood. The origin of the receptors is a woman aged 60 to 75 in good health.

This clonotype has a single count. The V and J genes are TRBV27 and TRBJ2-3; D not resolved. The CDR3 runs to 14 residues. Trimming took 2 bases from V and 4 from J, leaving 10 bases between them. CDR1 is MNHEY, CDR2 SMNVEV, per germline (reference sequence). DNA for the CDR3: TGTGCCAGCAGTTTAAGGGTGGATTCAGATACGCAGTATTTT. Translating gives CASSLRVDSDTQYF.

There are a few counts of this clonotype. CDR3 residues: CASSSRDRDSYEQYF. CDR3 bases: TGTGCCAGCAGTTCTCGAGACAGGGACTCCTACGAGCAGTACTTC. The chain employs TRBV6-2 or TRBV6-3 and TRBJ2-7; TRBD1 agrees at 7 bases. With V trimmed by 4 bases and J by 0 bases, 6 bases remained unmatched. Germline CDR1 MNHEY, CDR2 SVGEGT. The CDR3 runs to 15 residues.

The chain couples TRBV15 to TRBJ2-7, with D possibly called TRBD1 or TRBD2 (5 bases each). V dropped 3 bases and J dropped 3 bases, with 18 bases sitting between them. The CDR3 has 16 amino acids. Germline loops: CDR1 LNHNV, CDR2 YYDKDF (reference sequence). CDR3 nucleotide sequence: TGTGCCACCAGCAGTGAGTTCGGGGCACTATTCTACGAGCAGTACTTC. Its translation is CATSSEFGALFYEQYF.

V and J are TRBV11-2 and TRBJ2-4; 7 bases are a match to TRBD2. Near its end, the DNA agrees better with TRBJ2-7, so the J call may be wrong. Germline CDR1 is SGHAT and CDR2 is FQNNGV. The CDR3 has 17 residues. The CDR3 loop is CASSFGAGVSRTYEQYF. The CDR3 nucleotides read TGTGCCAGCAGCTTTGGGGCGGGAGTTTCCCGAACCTACGAGCAGTACTTC.

The chain is built from TRBV20-1 and TRBJ2-1, with D tentatively TRBD2 (6 bases). The CDR3 contains 15 residues. Trimming stripped 6 bases from V and 7 bases from J, with 22 bases between. CDR1 DFQATT and CDR2 SNEGSKA come from the germline V gene (reference sequence). In DNA form, the CDR3 reads TGCAGTGCCACCCTAGGAGGGGCCGAAAGAAATGAGCAGTTCTTC. Encoded protein: CSATLGGAERNEQFF.

This clonotype has only a few counts. This chain connects TRBV20-1 to TRBJ2-7, with D maybe TRBD1 (6 bases). The CDR3 consists of 15 residues. The germline V and J ends were trimmed by 0 bases and 5 bases, with 17 bases remaining between them. Germline lookup yields CDR1 DFQATT and CDR2 SNEGSKA (reference sequence). The CDR3 here is CSARDRRGMRDEQYF. The CDR3 region has the DNA TGCAGTGCTAGAGACCGCAGGGGAATGCGGGACGAGCAGTACTTC.

The chain combines TRBV4-2 with TRBJ1-5; 9 bases map to TRBD1. After removal of 0 bases from V and 5 bases from J, the junction contained 2 bases not matched to a gene. CDR3 length equals 15 residues. Per germline, CDR1 LGHNA and CDR2 YNFKEQ. CDR3 bases: TGTGCCAGCAGCCAAGAGGGGACAGGGTATCAGCCCCAGCATTTT. Translated, it gives CASSQEGTGYQPQHF.

The genes are TRBV21-1 and TRBJ2-3; TRBD2, as called in the table, went unchecked against the DNA. TRBV21-1 counts as a pseudogene. CDR3 size: 18 residues. Written as DNA, the CDR3 is TGTGCCAGCAGCAAAGGAGGGAGAACGAAGACTAGCGGTAATACGCAGTATTTT. It codes for CASSKGGRTKTSGNTQYF.

V gene TRBV27 combines with J gene TRBJ2-5, with D tentatively TRBD1 (5 bases). With 4 bases removed from V and 4 bases from J, the gap between germline ends came to 10 bases. Germline assignment: CDR1 MNHEY and CDR2 SMNVEV (reference sequence). The CDR3 extends over 13 amino acids. The CDR3 DNA reads as TGTGCCAGCAGTTCCTCCAGGGCAGAGACCCAGTACTTC. It translates to CASSSSRAETQYF.

The V gene is TRBV29-1, the J gene TRBJ2-3; D is possibly TRBD2 (5 bases). The V end lost 7 bases, the J end lost 4 bases, and 9 bases lay between the germline ends. The CDR3 sequence is 11 residues long. CDR1 and CDR2 (germline): SQVTM, ANQGSEA. The CDR3 DNA reads as TGCAGCGAGGAGGAGGCAGATACGCAGTATTTT. Translated: CSEEEADTQYF.

This clonotype is a singleton in its sample. The chain joins TRBV28 to TRBJ1-5; D gene unclear. The CDR3 has 15 residues. CDR1 MDHEN and CDR2 SYDVKM come from the germline V gene. With 2 bases removed from V and 1 base from J, the gap between germline ends came to 9 bases. DNA of the CDR3: TGTGCCAGCAGTTTAGATATGAGGAGCAATCAGCCCCAGCATTTT. Translating it yields CASSLDMRSNQPQHF. The variable domain in full, with the rest retrieved from reference TRBV28 and TRBJ1-5, is DVKVTQSSRYLVKRTGEKVFLECVQDMDHENMFWYRQDPGLGLRLIYFSYDVKMKEKGDIPEGYSVSREKKERFSLILESASTNQTSMYLCASSLDMRSNQPQHFGDGTRLSIL.

The chain uses TRBV27 and TRBJ1-6, with D tentatively TRBD1 (5 bases). Germline CDR1 is MNHEY and CDR2 is SMNVEV (reference sequence). Trimming took off 5 bases at V and 1 base at J, with 18 bases between the two ends. CDR3 length: 18 amino acids. CDR3 amino acids: CASSPIAGPGSYNSPLHF. CDR3 nucleotide sequence: TGTGCCAGCAGTCCTATCGCAGGGCCCGGGTCCTATAATTCACCCCTCCACTTT.

A few counts support this clonotype. This chain connects TRBV5-5 to TRBJ2-1; unclear D gene. Germline V CDR1 and CDR2: SGHKS, YYEKEE (reference sequence). Trimming stripped 0 bases from V and 7 bases from J, with 11 bases between. The CDR3 is made up of 14 amino acids. CDR3 residues: CASSLERARNEQFF. The DNA for the CDR3 is TGTGCCAGCAGCTTGGAAAGGGCAAGGAATGAGCAGTTCTTC.

The genes are TRBV20-1 and TRBJ2-3; TRBD1 matches 12 bases. The germline V gene encodes CDR1 DFQATT and CDR2 SNEGSKA (reference sequence). V was clipped by 5 bases and J by 6 bases; unmatched bases: 6. This CDR3 spans 14 amino acids. Here the CDR3 DNA reads TGCAGTGCTCCGGGACAGGGGGCGCCCGATACGCAGTATTTT. It is translated as CSAPGQGAPDTQYF.

The V and J genes are TRBV4-2 and TRBJ2-3; D might be TRBD1 or TRBD2, each matching 5 bases. Germline CDR1 is LGHNA and CDR2 is YNFKEQ. V lost 8 bases, J lost 0 bases, and 12 bases lay in between. This CDR3 has 14 residues. CDR3: CASRGPLSTDTQYF. CDR3 sequence (DNA): TGTGCCAGCCGGGGACCCCTTAGCACAGATACGCAGTATTTT.

A few counts support this clonotype. The rearrangement uses TRBV20-1 and TRBJ2-7; D is perhaps TRBD2 (6 bases). V was clipped by 6 bases and J by 3 bases, with 15 bases between them. The CDR3 is 13 residues long. Germline CDR1 is DFQATT and CDR2 is SNEGSKA (reference sequence). This CDR3 reads CSATGTADYEQYF. The DNA for the CDR3 is TGCAGTGCCACGGGGACTGCCGACTACGAGCAGTACTTC.

The rearrangement joins TRBV30 to TRBJ1-1; D ambiguous. Germline loops: CDR1 GTSNPN, CDR2 SVGIG (reference sequence). The V end was cut by 0 bases, the J end by 6 bases, with 5 bases between. This CDR3 region has 11 residues. The CDR3 DNA reads as TGTGCCTGGAGTGTACAGCCTGAAGCTTTCTTT. Protein sequence: CAWSVQPEAFF.

This clonotype has a handful of counts. The V call is TRBV11-2, the J call TRBJ2-7; 7 bases are shared with TRBD2. This CDR3 comprises 15 residues. Germline CDR1 is SGHAT and CDR2 is FQNNGV. Trimming at V came to 2 bases and at J to 6 bases, leaving 10 bases not matched to a gene. The chain's CDR3 is CASSLTAGVSGEQYF. CDR3 in DNA: TGTGCCAGCAGCTTAACTGCGGGAGTGAGTGGCGAGCAGTACTTC.

The genes are TRBV4-3 and TRBJ1-2, with D perhaps TRBD1 (5 bases). Trimming shortened V by 0 bases and J by 5 bases, and 13 bases separated the two germline ends. The CDR3 totals 15 residues. Germline V gives CDR1 LGHNA, CDR2 YSLEER. The CDR3 coding sequence is TGCGCCAGCAGCCAAGATTTTAACAGGAGATATGGCTACACCTTC. This sequence encodes CASSQDFNRRYGYTF.

V is TRBV28 and J is TRBJ2-5, with 10 bases fitting TRBD2. The CDR3 has 17 amino acids. Unmatched junction bases numbered 11, after V lost 2 bases and J lost 5 bases. From germline, CDR1 is MDHEN and CDR2 SYDVKM. DNA of the CDR3: TGTGCCAGCAGTTTACGGCTAGCGGGAGTAGGTGTGGAGACCCAGTACTTC. It codes for CASSLRLAGVGVETQYF. Complete variable domain (other parts from reference TRBV28 and TRBJ2-5): DVKVTQSSRYLVKRTGEKVFLECVQDMDHENMFWYRQDPGLGLRLIYFSYDVKMKEKGDIPEGYSVSREKKERFSLILESASTNQTSMYLCASSLRLAGVGVETQYFGPGTRLLVL.

This clonotype was counted between two and nine times. The V and J genes are TRBV2 and TRBJ1-2, with a tentative D call TRBD1 (5 bases). This CDR3 region has 15 residues. Germline CDR1 is SNHLY and CDR2 is FYNNEI. Trimming took off 6 bases at V and 2 bases at J, with 16 bases between the two ends. As DNA, the CDR3 is TGTGCCAGCAGGGAGGGCCAGGGCTTCAACTATGGCTACACCTTC. Residues: CASREGQGFNYGYTF.

A few counts support this clonotype. V gene TRBV20-1 combines with J gene TRBJ2-5; no clear D gene. V was pared by 5 bases and J by 11 bases, with 18 bases between. CDR3 length: 12 amino acids. CDR1 is DFQATT, CDR2 SNEGSKA, per germline (reference sequence). The CDR3 DNA sequence: TGCAGTGCTCGCCACCCCGAGGACGGACAGTACTTC. This translates into CSARHPEDGQYF.

A few counts support this clonotype. V and J are TRBV3-1 and TRBJ2-3; no definite D call. Germline CDR1 is LGHDT and CDR2 is YNNKEL (reference sequence). Trimming left V 2 bases short and J 12 bases short, with 15 bases between. The CDR3 has 13 amino acids. The DNA for the CDR3 is TGTGCCAGCAGCCAAAGTCGACCTGGTTCACAGTATTTT. As protein: CASSQSRPGSQYF.

This clonotype was found a few times. The genes are TRBV7-2 and TRBJ2-5; tentatively, D is TRBD1 or TRBD2 (5 bases each). CDR1 and CDR2 (germline): SGHTA, FQGNSA. The V end lost 1 base, the J end lost 4 bases, and 16 bases lay between the germline ends. The CDR3 is made up of 16 amino acids. CDR3 nucleotide sequence: TGTGCCAGCAGCTTAGGATGGGGGATTGGTTCAGAGACCCAGTACTTC. Its translation: CASSLGWGIGSETQYF.

The rearrangement joins TRBV9 to TRBJ2-3; 11 bases map to TRBD2. The CDR3 has 17 residues. With 2 bases clipped from V and 0 bases from J, the junction kept 5 bases outside the gene matches. From germline, CDR1 is SGDLS and CDR2 YYNGEE. CDR3 in amino acids: CASSVGLAGTSTDTQYF. CDR3 nucleotides: TGTGCCAGCAGCGTCGGACTAGCGGGTACTAGCACAGATACGCAGTATTTT.

In this sample, this clonotype turned up once. The CDR3 DNA is TGTGCCAGCAGATCTGAAACAGGGGGCCGGTCACCCCTCCACTTT. Amino acid sequence: CASRSETGGRSPLHF. This chain links TRBV11-2 with TRBJ1-6, with 9 bases lining up with TRBD1. CDR1 is SGHAT and CDR2 is FQNNGV in the germline V gene. This CDR3 comprises 15 residues. V shed 6 bases and J 10 bases; nucleotides not matched to a gene: 10.

J is TRBJ1-2 and V is TRBV4-1, with D unresolved. V gave up 4 bases and J gave up 3 bases, with 18 bases separating them. The V gene's germline CDR1 is MGHRA and CDR2 YSYEKL. CDR3 length equals 16 residues. This CDR3 reads CASSRDRTAKDYGYTF. The CDR3 DNA is TGCGCCAGCAGCCGGGATAGGACGGCGAAGGACTATGGCTACACCTTC.

On this clonotype: A junction boundary mismatches the germline segment, possibly from a read error. The V gene is TRBV4-1, the J gene TRBJ2-5; D is ambiguous. In germline, CDR1 is MGHRA, CDR2 YSYEKL. This CDR3 is 13 amino acids long. The CDR3 region is CASSQVGQETLYF. Here the CDR3 DNA reads TGCGCCAGCAGCCAAGTGGGCCAAGAGACCCTGTACTTC.